This entry concerns a single T cell receptor (beta chain). The target antigen is unknown. A much more abundant neighbour one base away suggests this may be a read error. These data belong to a study of tumor-infiltrating lymphocytes in primary liver carcinoma. Study details: Maximum tumor diameters ranged from roughly 4 to 11 cm, stage T1-T3 N0M0. Samples returned roughly 3.65 to 7.5 million productive TCRbeta reads, a yield that was similar across tissue types.

With 10 bases clipped from V and 6 bases from J, the junction kept 11 bases outside the gene matches. This CDR3 spans 15 amino acids. The V gene's germline CDR1 is MNHEY and CDR2 SVGEGT. Joint extraction of RNA and DNA used roughly 19-32 mg of bulk tissue that was unsorted. Through surgical resection, the patients' primary liver carcinoma was treated. Study-wide results and caveats: Merely some 8-24% of top clones spanned all five tumor regions.

A primer matching the constant region was used to make TCR beta cDNA from approximately 500 ng of total RNA. Nested multiplex PCR, run for three rounds with slightly modified ARM-PCR, yielded TCR beta libraries. The study ran its first two PCR rounds for around 10 cycles each, using TRBV1-TRBV30 forward primers and a C-beta reverse primer. In TCRdb, the multiplex PCR reads were re-called with MiXCR into one record per CDR3 protein. The sample lists approximately 92,000 distinct CDR3 sequences, roughly 69% occurring once. Sequencing was carried out using liver tumor tissue from sampling region 5. Subset given: tumor region T5, tumor centre. This sequence was found in a woman aged 55-75 years with primary liver carcinoma and hepatitis B virus infection. The rearrangement uses TRBV6-2 or TRBV6-3 and TRBJ1-4, with 10 bases lining up with TRBD1. CDR3 region: CANSPGQGLDEKLFF. The CDR3 nucleotides are TGTGCCAACAGCCCGGGACAGGGGTTGGATGAAAAACTGTTTTTT.